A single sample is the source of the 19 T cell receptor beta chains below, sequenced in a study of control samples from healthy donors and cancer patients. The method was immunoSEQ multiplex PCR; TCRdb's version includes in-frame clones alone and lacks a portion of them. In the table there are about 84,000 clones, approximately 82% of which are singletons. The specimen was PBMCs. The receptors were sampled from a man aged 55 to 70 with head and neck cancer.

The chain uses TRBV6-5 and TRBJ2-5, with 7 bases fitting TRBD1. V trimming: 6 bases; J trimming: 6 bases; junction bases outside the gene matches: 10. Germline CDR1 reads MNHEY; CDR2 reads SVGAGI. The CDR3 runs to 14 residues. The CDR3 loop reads CASSGGQAAKTQYF. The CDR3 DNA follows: TGTGCCAGCAGCGGCGGACAGGCGGCGAAGACCCAGTACTTC.

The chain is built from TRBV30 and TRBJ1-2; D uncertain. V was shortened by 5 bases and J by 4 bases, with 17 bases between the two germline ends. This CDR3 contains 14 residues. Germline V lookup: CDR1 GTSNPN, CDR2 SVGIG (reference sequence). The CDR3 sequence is CAWGTHIRGYGYTF. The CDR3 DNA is TGTGCCTGGGGAACCCACATACGGGGCTATGGCTACACCTTC. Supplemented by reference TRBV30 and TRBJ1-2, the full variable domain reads SQTIHQWPATLVQPVGSPLSLECTVEGTSNPNLYWYRQAAGRGLQLLFYSVGIGQISSEVPQNLSASRPQDRQFILSSKKLLLSDSGFYLCAWGTHIRGYGYTFGSGTRLTVV.

DNA of the CDR3: TGTGCCAGCAGCTTAGCGGCGACAGGCTACGAGCAGTACTTC. As protein: CASSLAATGYEQYF. The rearrangement links TRBV7-6 to TRBJ2-7, with D possibly TRBD1 on 6 matching bases. With 0 bases removed from V and 3 bases from J, the gap between germline ends came to 9 bases. The germline V gene has CDR1 SGHVS and CDR2 FNYEAQ. The CDR3 totals 14 residues.

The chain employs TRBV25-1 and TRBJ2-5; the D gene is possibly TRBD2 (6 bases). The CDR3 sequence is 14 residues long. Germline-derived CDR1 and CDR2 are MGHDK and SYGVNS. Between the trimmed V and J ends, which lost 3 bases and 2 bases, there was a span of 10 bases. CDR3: CASSESGGQETQYF. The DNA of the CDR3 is TGTGCCAGCAGTGAGTCTGGGGGGCAAGAGACCCAGTACTTC.

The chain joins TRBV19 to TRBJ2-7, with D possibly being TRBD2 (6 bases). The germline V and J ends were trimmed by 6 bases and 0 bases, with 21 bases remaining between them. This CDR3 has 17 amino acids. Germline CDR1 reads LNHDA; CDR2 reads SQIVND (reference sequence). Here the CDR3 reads CASSRSGGSGPSYEQYF. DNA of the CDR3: TGTGCCAGTAGCAGGTCGGGTGGTAGCGGACCCTCCTACGAGCAGTACTTC.

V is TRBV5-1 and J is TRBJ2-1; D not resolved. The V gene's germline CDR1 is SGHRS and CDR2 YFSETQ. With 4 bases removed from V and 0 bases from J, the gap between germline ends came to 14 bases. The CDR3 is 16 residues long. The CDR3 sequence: CASSGPARSSYNEQFF. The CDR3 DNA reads TGCGCCAGCAGCGGTCCGGCGCGGTCCTCCTACAATGAGCAGTTCTTC.

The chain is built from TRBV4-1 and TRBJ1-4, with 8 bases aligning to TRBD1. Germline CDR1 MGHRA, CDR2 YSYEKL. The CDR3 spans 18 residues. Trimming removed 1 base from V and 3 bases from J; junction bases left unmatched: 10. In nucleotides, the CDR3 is TGCGCCAGCAGCCAAGCGTCGGGACAGGCCTGGGCTAATGAAAAACTGTTTTTT. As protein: CASSQASGQAWANEKLFF.

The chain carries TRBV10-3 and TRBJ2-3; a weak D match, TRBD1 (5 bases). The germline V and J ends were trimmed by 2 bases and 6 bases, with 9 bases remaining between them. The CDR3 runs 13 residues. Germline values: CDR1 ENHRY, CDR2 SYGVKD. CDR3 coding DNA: TGTGCCATCAGTGAGGGGGCTCGGGATACGCAGTATTTT. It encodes CAISEGARDTQYF.

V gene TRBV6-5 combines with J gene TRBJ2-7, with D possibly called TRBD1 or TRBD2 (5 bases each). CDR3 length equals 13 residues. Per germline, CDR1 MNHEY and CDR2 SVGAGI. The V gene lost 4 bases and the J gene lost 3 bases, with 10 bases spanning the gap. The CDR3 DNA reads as TGTGCCAGCAGTTTGGGGGACGACTACGAGCAGTACTTC. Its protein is CASSLGDDYEQYF.

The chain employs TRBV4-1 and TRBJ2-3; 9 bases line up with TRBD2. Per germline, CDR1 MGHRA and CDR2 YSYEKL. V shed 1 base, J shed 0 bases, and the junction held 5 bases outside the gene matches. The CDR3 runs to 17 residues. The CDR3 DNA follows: TGCGCCAGCAGCCAAGTGACTAGCGGAACTAGCACAGATACGCAGTATTTT. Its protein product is CASSQVTSGTSTDTQYF.

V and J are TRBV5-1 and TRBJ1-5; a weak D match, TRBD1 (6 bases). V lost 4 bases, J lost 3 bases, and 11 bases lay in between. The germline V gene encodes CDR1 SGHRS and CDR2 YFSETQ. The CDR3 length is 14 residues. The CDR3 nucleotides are TGCGCCAGCAGCACCGGACAGCCCAATCAGCCCCAGCATTTT. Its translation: CASSTGQPNQPQHF.

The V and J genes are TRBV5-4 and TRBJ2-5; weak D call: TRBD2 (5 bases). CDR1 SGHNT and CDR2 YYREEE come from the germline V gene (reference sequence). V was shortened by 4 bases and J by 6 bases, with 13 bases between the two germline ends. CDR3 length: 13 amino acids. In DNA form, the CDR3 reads TGTGCCAGCAGCAACGGAGGTTTACAGACCCAGTACTTC. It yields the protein CASSNGGLQTQYF.

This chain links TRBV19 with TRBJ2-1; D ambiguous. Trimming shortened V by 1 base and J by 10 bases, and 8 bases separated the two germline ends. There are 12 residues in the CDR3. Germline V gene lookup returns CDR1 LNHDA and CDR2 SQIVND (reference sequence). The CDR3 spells CASSIATGEQFF. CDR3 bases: TGTGCCAGTAGTATAGCTACCGGCGAGCAGTTCTTC.

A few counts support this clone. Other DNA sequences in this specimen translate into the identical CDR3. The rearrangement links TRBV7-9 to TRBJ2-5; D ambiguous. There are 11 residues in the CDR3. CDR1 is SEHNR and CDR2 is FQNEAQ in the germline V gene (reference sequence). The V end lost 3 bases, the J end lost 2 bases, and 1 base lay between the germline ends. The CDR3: CASSLQETQYF. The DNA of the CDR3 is TGTGCCAGCAGCTTGCAAGAGACCCAGTACTTC.

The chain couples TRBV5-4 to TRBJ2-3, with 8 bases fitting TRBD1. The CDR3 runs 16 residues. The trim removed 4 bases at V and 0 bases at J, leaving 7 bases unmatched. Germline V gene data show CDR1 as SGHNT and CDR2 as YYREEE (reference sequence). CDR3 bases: TGTGCCAGCAGCCCTGGGGGACAGGCTAGCACAGATACGCAGTATTTT. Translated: CASSPGGQASTDTQYF.

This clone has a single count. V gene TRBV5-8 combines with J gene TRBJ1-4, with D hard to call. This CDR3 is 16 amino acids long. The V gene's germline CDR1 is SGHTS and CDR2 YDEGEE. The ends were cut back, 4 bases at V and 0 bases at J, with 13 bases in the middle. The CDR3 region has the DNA TGTGCCAGCAGCCCTGGGAAGGTCTCAACTAATGAAAAACTGTTTTTT. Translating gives CASSPGKVSTNEKLFF.

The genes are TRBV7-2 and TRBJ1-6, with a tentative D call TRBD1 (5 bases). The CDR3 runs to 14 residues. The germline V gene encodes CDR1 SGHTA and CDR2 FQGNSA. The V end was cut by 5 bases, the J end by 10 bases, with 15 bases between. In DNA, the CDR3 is TGTGCCAGCAGCGTCTGGGAGGGGAAATCACCCCTCCACTTT. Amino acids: CASSVWEGKSPLHF.

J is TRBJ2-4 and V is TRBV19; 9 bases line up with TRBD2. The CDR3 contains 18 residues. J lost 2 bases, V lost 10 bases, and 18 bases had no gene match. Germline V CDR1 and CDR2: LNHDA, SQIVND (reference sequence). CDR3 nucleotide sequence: TGTGCCACTAAGGCATACCGTGCGGGAGGGGAATCCAAAAACATTCAGTACTTC. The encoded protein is CATKAYRAGGESKNIQYF.

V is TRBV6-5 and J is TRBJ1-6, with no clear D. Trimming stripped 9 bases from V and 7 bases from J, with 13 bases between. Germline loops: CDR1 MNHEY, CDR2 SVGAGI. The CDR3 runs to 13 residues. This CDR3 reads CASLSLGNSPLHF. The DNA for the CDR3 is TGTGCCAGTCTATCCCTTGGGAATTCACCCCTCCACTTT.